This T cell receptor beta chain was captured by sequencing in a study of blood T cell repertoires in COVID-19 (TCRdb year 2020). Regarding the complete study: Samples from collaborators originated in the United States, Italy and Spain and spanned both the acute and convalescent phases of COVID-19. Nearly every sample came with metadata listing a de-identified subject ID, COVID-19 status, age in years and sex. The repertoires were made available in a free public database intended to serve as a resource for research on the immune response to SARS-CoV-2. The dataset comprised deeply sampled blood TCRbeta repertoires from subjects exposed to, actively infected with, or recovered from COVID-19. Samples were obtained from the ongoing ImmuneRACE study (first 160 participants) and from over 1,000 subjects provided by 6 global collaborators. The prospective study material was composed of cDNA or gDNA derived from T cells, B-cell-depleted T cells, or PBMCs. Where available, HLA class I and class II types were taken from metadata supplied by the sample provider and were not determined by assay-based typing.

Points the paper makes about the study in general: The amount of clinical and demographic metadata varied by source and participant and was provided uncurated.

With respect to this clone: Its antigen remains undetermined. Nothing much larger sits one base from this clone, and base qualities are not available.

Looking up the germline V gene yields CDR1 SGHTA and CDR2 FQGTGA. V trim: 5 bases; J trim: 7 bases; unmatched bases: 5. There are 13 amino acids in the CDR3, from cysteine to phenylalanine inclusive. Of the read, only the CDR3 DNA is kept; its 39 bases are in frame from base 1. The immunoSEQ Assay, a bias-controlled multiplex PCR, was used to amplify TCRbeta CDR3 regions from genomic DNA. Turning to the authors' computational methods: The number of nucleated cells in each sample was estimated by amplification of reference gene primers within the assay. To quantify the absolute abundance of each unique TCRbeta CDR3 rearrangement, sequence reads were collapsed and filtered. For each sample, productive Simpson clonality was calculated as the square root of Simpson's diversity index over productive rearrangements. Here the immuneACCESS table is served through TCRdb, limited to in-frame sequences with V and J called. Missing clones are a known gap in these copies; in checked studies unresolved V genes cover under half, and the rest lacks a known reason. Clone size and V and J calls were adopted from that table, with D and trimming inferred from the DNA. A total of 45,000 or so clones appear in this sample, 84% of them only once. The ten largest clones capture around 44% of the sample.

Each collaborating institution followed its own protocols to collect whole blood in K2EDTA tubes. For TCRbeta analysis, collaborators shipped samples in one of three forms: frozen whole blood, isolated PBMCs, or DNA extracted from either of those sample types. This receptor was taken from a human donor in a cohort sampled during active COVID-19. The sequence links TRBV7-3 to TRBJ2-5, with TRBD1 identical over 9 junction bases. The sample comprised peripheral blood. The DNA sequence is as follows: TGTGCCAGCAGCCAGGACAGGGGCTGGACCCAGTACTTC. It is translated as CASSQDRGWTQYF.